This is a list of T cell receptor beta chains from one sample in a study of blood T cell repertoires in COVID-19. Here immunoSEQ multiplex PCR was the method, and the copy in TCRdb shows in-frame clones only, minus some. The table shows 300,000 to 400,000 clones, with 88% occurring only once. Sequencing was done on a sample of peripheral blood. Source of these receptors: a woman in her 70s with COVID-19, enrolled during active disease. CDR3s include the opening cysteine and the closing phenylalanine or tryptophan. The D gene is left open where the match is weak. For some rows the clone size is stated as once, few or many, or as a class when expanded; others skip it.

V gene: TRBV5-1; J gene: TRBJ1-2; clone size: .; D gene: TRBD1; CDR3 protein: CASSFGNDRGRSYGYTF; CDR3 DNA: TGCGCCAGCAGCTTCGGGAACGACAGGGGGCGAAGCTATGGCTACACCTTC
V gene: TRBV27; J gene: TRBJ1-2; clone size: .; D gene: .; CDR3 protein: CASSLSSGTPDYGYTF; CDR3 DNA: TGTGCCAGCAGTTTATCGAGCGGGACCCCCGACTATGGCTACACCTTC
V gene: TRBV28; J gene: TRBJ2-7; clone size: .; D gene: .; CDR3 protein: CASSRAGTFSYEQYF; CDR3 DNA: TGTGCCAGCAGCCGCGCCGGGACATTCTCCTACGAGCAGTACTTC
V gene: TRBV6-2/TRBV6-3; J gene: TRBJ1-5; clone size: .; D gene: TRBD1; CDR3 protein: CASSYSGQGANQPQHF; CDR3 DNA: TGTGCCAGCAGTTACTCGGGACAGGGGGCAAATCAGCCCCAGCATTTT
V gene: TRBV6-5; J gene: TRBJ2-5; clone size: .; D gene: TRBD1; CDR3 protein: CASSSRTGIRETQYF; CDR3 DNA: TGTGCCAGCAGTTCCCGGACAGGGATCAGGGAGACCCAGTACTTC
V gene: TRBV7-2; J gene: TRBJ1-1; clone size: .; D gene: .; CDR3 protein: CASSWRRDEAFF; CDR3 DNA: TGTGCCAGCAGCTGGCGCAGGGATGAAGCTTTCTTT
V gene: TRBV5-1; J gene: TRBJ2-7; clone size: .; D gene: TRBD2; CDR3 protein: CASSFGPREVYEQYF; CDR3 DNA: TGCGCCAGCAGCTTTGGACCTCGGGAGGTCTACGAGCAGTACTTC
V gene: TRBV5-1; J gene: TRBJ2-2; clone size: once; D gene: TRBD2; CDR3 protein: CASSIASGGNTGELFF; CDR3 DNA: TGCGCCAGCAGCATCGCAAGCGGGGGGAACACCGGGGAGCTGTTTTTT
V gene: TRBV30; J gene: TRBJ2-3; clone size: .; D gene: .; CDR3 protein: CAWSVPRGYTDTQYF; CDR3 DNA: TGTGCCTGGAGTGTACCCCGGGGGTACACAGATACGCAGTATTTT
V gene: TRBV6-5; J gene: TRBJ1-3; clone size: .; D gene: .; CDR3 protein: CASSRGSGNTIYF; CDR3 DNA: TGTGCCAGCAGTAGGGGCTCTGGAAACACCATATATTTT
V gene: TRBV6-1; J gene: TRBJ1-4; clone size: .; D gene: .; CDR3 protein: CASSEWGGREEKLFF; CDR3 DNA: TGTGCCAGCAGTGAATGGGGCGGAAGAGAAGAAAAACTGTTTTTT
V gene: TRBV7-2; J gene: TRBJ1-6; clone size: .; D gene: .; CDR3 protein: CASSSTPGPYNSPLHF; CDR3 DNA: TGTGCCAGCAGCTCCACGCCAGGGCCTTATAATTCACCCCTCCACTTT
V gene: TRBV30; J gene: TRBJ1-1; clone size: .; D gene: .; CDR3 protein: CAWSVGGARTEAFF; CDR3 DNA: TGTGCCTGGAGTGTCGGGGGGGCGCGCACTGAAGCTTTCTTT
V gene: TRBV4-3; J gene: TRBJ1-2; clone size: .; D gene: TRBD1; CDR3 protein: CASSQADRGNYGYTF; CDR3 DNA: TGCGCCAGCAGCCAAGCCGACAGGGGAAACTATGGCTACACCTTC
V gene: TRBV6-2/TRBV6-3; J gene: TRBJ2-7; clone size: .; D gene: TRBD2; CDR3 protein: CASSYSTSGGDYEQYF; CDR3 DNA: TGTGCCAGCAGTTACAGTACTAGCGGGGGGGACTACGAGCAGTACTTC
V gene: TRBV28; J gene: TRBJ1-5; clone size: .; D gene: TRBD1; CDR3 protein: CASSFMDRANQPQHF; CDR3 DNA: TGTGCCAGCAGTTTTATGGACAGGGCTAATCAGCCCCAGCATTTT
V gene: TRBV29-1; J gene: TRBJ1-1; clone size: .; D gene: .; CDR3 protein: CSVDIGRDTEAFF; CDR3 DNA: TGCAGCGTTGATATAGGGAGAGACACTGAAGCTTTCTTT
V gene: TRBV10-3; J gene: TRBJ1-2; clone size: .; D gene: TRBD1; CDR3 protein: CAISESVQGSPNGYTF; CDR3 DNA: TGTGCCATCAGTGAGTCAGTACAGGGGTCGCCGAATGGCTACACCTTC
V gene: TRBV5-6; J gene: TRBJ2-3; clone size: few; D gene: TRBD1; CDR3 protein: CASSNLYRGLDTQYF; CDR3 DNA: TGTGCCAGCAGCAACCTTTACAGGGGGCTAGATACGCAGTATTTT
V gene: TRBV11-2; J gene: TRBJ2-7; clone size: .; D gene: TRBD2; CDR3 protein: CASSYVAGTEQYF; CDR3 DNA: TGTGCCAGCAGCTACGTAGCGGGGACCGAGCAGTACTTC
V gene: TRBV3-1/TRBV3-2; J gene: TRBJ1-2; clone size: .; D gene: TRBD1; CDR3 protein: CASSPRDRDFYGYTF; CDR3 DNA: TGTGCCAGCAGCCCCCGGGACAGGGACTTCTATGGCTACACCTTC
V gene: TRBV30; J gene: TRBJ2-7; clone size: .; D gene: TRBD2; CDR3 protein: CAWSLWGSGGYEQYF; CDR3 DNA: TGTGCCTGGAGTTTATGGGGGAGCGGGGGCTACGAGCAGTACTTC
V gene: TRBV6-5; J gene: TRBJ2-6; clone size: .; D gene: .; CDR3 protein: CASWHAGANVLTF; CDR3 DNA: TGTGCCAGCTGGCACGCCGGGGCCAACGTCCTGACTTTC
V gene: TRBV29-1; J gene: TRBJ1-2; clone size: .; D gene: TRBD1; CDR3 protein: CSVWTGTDGYTF; CDR3 DNA: TGCAGCGTCTGGACAGGGACAGATGGCTACACCTTC
V gene: TRBV7-9; J gene: TRBJ2-2; clone size: .; D gene: .; CDR3 protein: CASSFHETGELFF; CDR3 DNA: TGTGCCAGCAGCTTTCACGAGACCGGGGAGCTGTTTTTT
V gene: TRBV28; J gene: TRBJ1-1; clone size: .; D gene: .; CDR3 protein: CASSPDREAFF; CDR3 DNA: TGTGCCAGCAGTCCTGACAGGGAAGCTTTCTTT
V gene: TRBV7-3; J gene: TRBJ2-3; clone size: .; D gene: TRBD2; CDR3 protein: CASSLNARGTTDTQYF; CDR3 DNA: TGTGCCAGCAGCTTAAATGCGCGGGGGACCACAGATACGCAGTATTTT